The next 27 T cell receptor beta chains were all read from a single sample in a study of T-cell memory formation after mild COVID-19 (dated by TCRdb to the early 2020s). The method was 5' RACE. Instrument used: Illumina NovaSeq 6000. TCRdb ran its own pipeline on the public reads, namely fastp trimming at Q25 and MiXCR clone calling, and kept in-frame beta chains. Entries are consolidated by CDR3 protein sequence, retaining the most common genes and DNA. In this sample the table shows approximately 99,000 distinct CDR3 sequences, 18% of which occur a single time. The top ten clonotypes cover around 5.1% of the sample. Input material: PBMCs or a T cell subset sorted from them (not recorded which). The receptors here all came from a young man who had mild COVID-19 (a few samples of this study predate the infection). The sample titles of this study are shuffled in the database, so cell type and time point are left out; the donor was told from shared clones.

A few counts support this clonotype. The chain carries TRBV9 and TRBJ2-6, with 12 nucleotides matching TRBD1. Germline trimming cut 7 bases from V and 0 bases from J; bases unmatched to any gene: 5. The CDR3 length is 17 residues. The germline V gene has CDR1 SGDLS and CDR2 YYNGEE. The CDR3, as DNA: TGTGCCAGCGGCGGGACAGGGGGCGGCTCTGGGGCCAACGTCCTGACTTTC. It translates to CASGGTGGGSGANVLTF. Full variable domain (remainder filled in from reference TRBV9 and TRBJ2-6): DSGVTQTPKHLITATGQRVTLRCSPRSGDLSVYWYQQSLDQGLQFLIQYYNGEERAKGNILERFSAQQFPDLHSELNLSSLELGDSALYFCASGGTGGGSGANVLTFGAGSRLTVL.

This clonotype was counted a few times. CDR3 sequence reads: CASSLEGNTGELFF. CDR3 DNA sequence: TGCGCCAGCAGCTTGGAGGGGAACACCGGGGAGCTGTTTTTT. The chain employs TRBV5-1 and TRBJ2-2; D not resolved. Germline V CDR1 and CDR2: SGHRS, YFSETQ. Trimming removed 0 bases at V and 1 base at J, with 4 bases between. The CDR3 is 14 amino acids.

On this clonotype: A much larger clone differs by one base, so this may be a read error. The V gene is TRBV5-1, the J gene TRBJ2-7, with no clear D. Germline V gene data show CDR1 as SGHRS and CDR2 as YFSETQ. The CDR3 length is 13 residues. V was clipped by 1 base and J by 4 bases, with 9 bases between them. CDR3: CASSLSQTYEQYF. The CDR3 nucleotides are TGCGCCAGCAGCTTGTCACAGACATACGAGCAGTACTTC.

The gene calls are TRBV4-3 and TRBJ1-4; the match to TRBD1 covers 7 bases. CDR3 length: 13 amino acids. The germline V gene encodes CDR1 LGHNA and CDR2 YSLEER. After removal of 1 base from V and 10 bases from J, the junction contained 3 bases not matched to a gene. The CDR3 nucleotides read TGCGCCAGCAGCCAAGCCGACAGGGCAAAACTGTTTTTT. Encoded protein: CASSQADRAKLFF.

This clonotype was seen more than once but under ten times. The rearrangement joins TRBV11-2 to TRBJ1-5; D gene ambiguous. The germline CDR1 and CDR2 sequences are SGHAT and FQNNGV. The CDR3 has 14 residues. V lost 4 bases, J lost 0 bases, and 7 bases lay in between. The CDR3 sequence: CASSSGYSNQPQHF. In DNA form, the CDR3 reads TGTGCCAGCAGCTCGGGGTATAGCAATCAGCCCCAGCATTTT.

This clonotype has only a few counts. The rearrangement joins TRBV12-3 or TRBV12-4 to TRBJ1-2; TRBD1 agrees at 8 bases. This CDR3 contains 13 residues. J lost 7 bases, V lost 3 bases, and 4 bases had no gene match. DNA for the CDR3: TGTGCCAGCAGTTTTGGACAGGGTTCTGGCTACACCTTC. The encoded protein is CASSFGQGSGYTF.

Many counts were recorded for this clonotype. The V gene is TRBV7-3, the J gene TRBJ2-3; TRBD2 matches 10 bases. V lost 5 bases, J lost 2 bases, and 7 bases stayed unmatched. This CDR3 comprises 16 residues. Per the germline V gene, CDR1 is SGHTA and CDR2 is FQGTGA. CDR3 region: CASSPGLAAVTDTQYF. The DNA for the CDR3 is TGTGCCAGCAGCCCCGGACTAGCGGCGGTCACAGATACGCAGTATTTT.

This clonotype was recorded a few times. The J gene is TRBJ2-1, the V gene TRBV4-1, with D perhaps matching TRBD1 or TRBD2 (6 bases each). CDR3 length: 16 residues. Trimming removed 3 bases from V and 1 base from J, with 13 bases in between. Germline V gene sequence: CDR1 MGHRA, CDR2 YSYEKL. CDR3 sequence: CASSHRTGTSYNEQFF. The CDR3 bases are TGCGCCAGCAGCCATAGAACAGGGACTTCCTACAATGAGCAGTTCTTC.

In its sample, this clonotype was seen a few times. This sequence joins TRBV28 and TRBJ2-3; D remains ambiguous. This CDR3 spans 12 amino acids. Germline-derived CDR1 and CDR2 are MDHEN and SYDVKM. The V end lost 5 bases, the J end lost 13 bases, and 16 bases lay between the germline ends. Here the CDR3 DNA reads TGTGCCAGCAGTCGCCAGGACCCCAAAAAGTATTTT. This codes for CASSRQDPKKYF.

This clonotype showed up just a few times. J is TRBJ1-1 and V is TRBV12-3 or TRBV12-4; the D is unclear. V was cut by 3 bases and J by 4 bases, with 12 bases left in between. The CDR3 is 14 amino acids. In DNA, the CDR3 is TGTGCCAGCAGTTTGGCATTTGGTGCCACTGAAGCTTTCTTT. It specifies CASSLAFGATEAFF.

The V gene is TRBV20-1, the J gene TRBJ2-5; perhaps D is TRBD1 or TRBD2 (6 bases each). The CDR3 consists of 14 residues. CDR1 and CDR2 from the germline V gene are DFQATT and SNEGSKA (reference sequence). For the CDR3, the DNA is TGCAGCCCCAGGGGCTCCGGGACTCAAGAGACCCAGTACTTC. Amino acid sequence: CSPRGSGTQETQYF.

The rearrangement links TRBV5-4 to TRBJ2-6; 8 nucleotides match TRBD1. Germline-derived CDR1 and CDR2 are SGHNT and YYREEE (reference sequence). V shed 3 bases and J 1 base; nucleotides not matched to a gene: 12. CDR3 length: 19 residues. CDR3 sequence (DNA): TGTGCCAGCAGCTGGGAAATGGCAGGGGGCGCTTCTGGGGCCAACGTCCTGACTTTC. Residues: CASSWEMAGGASGANVLTF.

J is TRBJ2-1 and V is TRBV7-9; no clear D gene. CDR3 length equals 14 residues. The germline gives CDR1 SEHNR, CDR2 FQNEAQ (reference sequence). With 1 base removed from V and 7 bases from J, the gap between germline ends came to 11 bases. This CDR3 reads CASSLVHGGNEQFF. The CDR3 region has the DNA TGTGCCAGCAGCTTAGTTCATGGTGGGAATGAGCAGTTCTTC.

Ten or more counts support this clonotype. The rearrangement uses TRBV20-1 and TRBJ1-5, with D unresolved. This CDR3 comprises 12 residues. Trimming stripped 5 bases from V and 4 bases from J, with 9 bases between. Germline V gene sequence: CDR1 DFQATT, CDR2 SNEGSKA (reference sequence). CDR3 residues: CSAVSGNQPQHF. Written as DNA, the CDR3 is TGCAGTGCTGTTTCCGGGAATCAGCCCCAGCATTTT.

This clonotype came up a few times. The chain combines TRBV20-1 with TRBJ1-2; D perhaps matches TRBD1 (5 bases). Trimming removed 3 bases from V and 0 bases from J, with 11 bases in between. The germline gives CDR1 DFQATT, CDR2 SNEGSKA (reference sequence). The length of the CDR3 is 14 residues. As DNA, the CDR3 is TGCAGTGCTAGTCTGGGGGTAACTAACTATGGCTACACCTTC. Translation gives CSASLGVTNYGYTF.

This chain joins TRBV5-4 and TRBJ2-4, with a weak D call TRBD2 (5 bases). Trimming removed 2 bases at V and 9 bases at J, with 12 bases between. Germline V gives CDR1 SGHNT, CDR2 YYREEE (reference sequence). This CDR3 contains 13 residues. The CDR3 protein is CASSLEARAIQYF. The DNA of the CDR3 is TGTGCCAGCAGCTTAGAAGCGCGGGCCATTCAGTACTTC.

The V call is TRBV20-1, the J call TRBJ1-1; D perhaps matches TRBD1 (6 bases). V was cut by 4 bases and J by 0 bases, with 9 bases left in between. Germline assignment: CDR1 DFQATT and CDR2 SNEGSKA (reference sequence). The CDR3 loop spans 13 amino acids. The CDR3 DNA reads TGCAGTGCTACAGGGGACATGAACACTGAAGCTTTCTTT. Protein product: CSATGDMNTEAFF.

This clonotype was seen a few times. V is TRBV5-5 and J is TRBJ1-5, with 11 nucleotides matching TRBD1. The germline CDR1 and CDR2 sequences are SGHKS and YYEKEE (reference sequence). Trimming took 3 bases from V and 7 from J; bases not matched to a gene: 3. This CDR3 region has 14 residues. Here the CDR3 DNA reads TGTGCCAGCAGCTGGACAGGGGGCTTGCAGCCCCAGCATTTT. This encodes CASSWTGGLQPQHF.

V and J are TRBV18 and TRBJ1-1, with a possible D match to TRBD1 (6 bases). The germline V gene encodes CDR1 KGHSH and CDR2 LQKENI. The CDR3 runs 17 residues. Trimming took off 0 bases at V and 4 bases at J, with 18 bases between the two ends. This chain's CDR3 is CASSPPAGAGLSTEAFF. In DNA, the CDR3 is TGTGCCAGCTCACCACCCGCGGGGGCAGGGTTAAGCACTGAAGCTTTCTTT.

This clonotype was seen only a few times. The V gene is TRBV7-9, the J gene TRBJ1-2; TRBD1 matches at 7 bases. Germline trimming cut 10 bases from V and 5 bases from J; bases unmatched to any gene: 4. The CDR3 loop spans 11 amino acids. Germline V gives CDR1 SEHNR, CDR2 FQNEAQ (reference sequence). In DNA, the CDR3 is TGTGCCATCAGGACAGGATATGGCTACACCTTC. Translated, it gives CAIRTGYGYTF.

This chain uses TRBV6-6 with TRBJ1-3; D remains unclear. Germline V gives CDR1 MNHNY, CDR2 SVGAGI (reference sequence). V lost 3 bases, J lost 0 bases, and 15 bases lay in between. The CDR3 loop spans 17 amino acids. CDR3 sequence: CASSYFVRTLSGNTIYF. The CDR3 region has the DNA TGTGCCAGCAGTTATTTCGTTAGGACTCTCTCTGGAAACACCATATATTTT.

This clonotype showed up just a few times. This sequence joins TRBV7-2 and TRBJ1-6, with no clear D. CDR1 and CDR2 from the germline V gene are SGHTA and FQGNSA. There are 12 residues in the CDR3. Trimming cost V 5 bases and J 8 bases, with 7 bases left between them. This CDR3 reads CASSRQDSPLHF. CDR3 nucleotides: TGTGCCAGCAGCCGTCAAGATTCACCCCTCCACTTT. The variable domain in full, completed from reference TRBV7-2 and TRBJ1-6, reads GAGVSQSPSNKVTEKGKDVELRCDPISGHTALYWYRQSLGQGLEFLIYFQGNSAPDKSGLPSDRFSAERTGGSVSTLTIQRTQQEDSAVYLCASSRQDSPLHFGNGTRLTVT.

This clonotype was counted between two and nine times. The chain employs TRBV11-2 and TRBJ1-5; D may be TRBD1 (6 bases). V gave up 5 bases and J gave up 7 bases, with 12 bases separating them. The CDR3 sequence is 13 residues long. Germline loops: CDR1 SGHAT, CDR2 FQNNGV. CDR3 in DNA: TGTGCCAGCAGCACAGGGTTTCGCCAGCCCCAGCATTTT. Translating gives CASSTGFRQPQHF.

This clonotype was counted only a few times. Germline is not matched at one junction end, which may reflect a read error. The chain couples TRBV7-7 to TRBJ2-1; D uncertain. The CDR3 has 14 residues. Germline-derived CDR1 and CDR2 are SSHAT and FNYEAQ (reference sequence). This CDR3 reads CASSLVPGGNEQFF. In DNA form, the CDR3 reads TGTGCTAGCAGCTTAGTCCCCGGTGGTAATGAGCAGTTCTTC. Full variable domain (remainder filled in from reference TRBV7-7 and TRBJ2-1): GAGVSQSPRYKVTKRGQDVTLRCDPISSHATLYWYQQALGQGPEFLTYFNYEAQPDKSGLPSDRFSAERPEGSISTLTIQRTEQRDSAMYRCASSLVPGGNEQFFGPGTRLTVL.

This sequence joins TRBV6-2 or TRBV6-3 and TRBJ2-7; D perhaps matches TRBD1 (6 bases). The CDR3 totals 14 residues. Germline CDR1 reads MNHEY; CDR2 reads SVGEGT. Trimming stripped 6 bases from V and 9 bases from J, with 21 bases between. CDR3 nucleotide sequence: TGTGCCAGCAGCCCTAGGGACAACGGCCGAGGGCAGTACGTC. Translation gives CASSPRDNGRGQYV.

The chain combines TRBV24-1 with TRBJ1-2; a possible D gene is TRBD1 (5 bases). Germline CDR1 and CDR2: KGHDR and SFDVKD. The CDR3 is 14 amino acids. Trimming stripped 4 bases from V and 0 bases from J, with 8 bases between. CDR3 coding DNA: TGTGCCACCAGTGAACCGACAGCTAACTATGGCTACACCTTC. Its translation: CATSEPTANYGYTF.

The table lists this clonotype with a few counts. This chain uses TRBV5-1 with TRBJ1-1, with unresolved D. The CDR3 consists of 13 residues. Germline V gene data show CDR1 as SGHRS and CDR2 as YFSETQ. V lost 0 bases and J lost 4, with 7 bases in between. This CDR3 is CASSLVRSTEAFF. Here the CDR3 DNA reads TGCGCCAGCAGCTTGGTTCGTTCCACTGAAGCTTTCTTT.